The subject of this entry is one T cell receptor beta chain. A few counts support this clonotype. This receptor's antigen is unknown. Base quality data are lacking; no much larger clone is found one base away. V is shortened by 2 bases, J by 5 bases, and the region joining them spans 13 bases. From the cysteine up to the phenylalanine, the CDR3 has a length of 15 residues. The entry retains the CDR3 DNA only, 45 bases that are in frame from base 1. CDR1 is given as SGHVS and CDR2 as FNYEAQ, both from the germline V gene. Amplification of TCR beta CDR3 regions was carried out from RNA transcripts. The first round of RT-PCR for the TCR CDR3 was performed with the HTBI primer set and the Qiagen OneStep RT-PCR kit. A second multiplex PCR round built the libraries, followed by size selection and purification. Libraries were sequenced paired-end with 100 bp reads on an Illumina HiSeq2000. The original methods were these. SOAPnuke was used to process the raw data, removing reads that contained adapters or uncalled bases, had a mean Phred below 15, or lacked an exact match to the constant primer or identifier. High-quality paired reads were merged with COPE v1.2.5, and unique nucleotide sequences were defined as clonotypes. MiTCR v1.1 was used to align clonotypes to the IMGT TRBV, TRBD and TRBJ reference segments. The analysis was restricted to V-J combinations with a frequency above 0.0001, which together covered about 99% of the repertoires. The TCS score was defined as F50 (clonal expansion) divided by E x V (chaos), with BLOSUM62-based TCRdist calculated between CDR3 peptides within each V-J. Welch's t-statistics and random forest reduced just over 500 V-J features to 13, which were used in a naive Bayes classifier (R e1071). TCRdb trimmed the raw reads at Q25, called clones with MiXCR and kept productive beta chains. CDR3 protein duplicates are merged, each entry listing the most common genes and DNA. What appears here as the V and J calls and clone size reflects TCRdb's work, not the paper's. The sample table shows 600,000 or so distinct CDR3 sequences, and 14% are seen once. Jointly, the top ten make up roughly 7% of the sample.

This record belongs to a study of T cells in Graves' hyperthyroidism and ophthalmopathy (dated by TCRdb to 2018 to 2020). Background on the whole study: Peripheral blood was collected at initial diagnosis, before any treatment. A discovery cohort of roughly 100 patients, about 44 with Graves' ophthalmopathy and approximately 60 with stable Graves' hyperthyroidism, was used to find distinguishing TCR V-J signatures. Prospective prediction of ophthalmopathy was tested in an independent validation cohort of 18 to 20 hyperthyroidism patients and 17 patients who later progressed to ophthalmopathy. The 90 to 100 discovery patients were randomly divided into training and test sets at a 7:3 ratio. The study also compared thyroid tissue and blood T-cell repertoires from about 6 Graves' hyperthyroidism patients. After sampling, hyperthyroidism patients received methimazole starting at 30 mg daily, and ophthalmopathy patients received high-dose intravenous methylprednisolone. The paper describes TCR Vbeta CDR3 sequencing of around 140 peripheral blood samples, made up of 43 ophthalmopathy patients, roughly 80 hyperthyroidism patients and about 17 progressor patients.

The paper's findings and limits, for the study overall: In validation, the model predicted progression to ophthalmopathy with roughly 70% sensitivity and 72% to 85% specificity, a median of 6.5 months before onset. Sample size was not statistically predetermined, and blinding of investigators to group allocation was not performed. Most expanded thyroid clonotypes (frequency above 0.001) were also found in blood, which suggests that blood repertoires may mirror thyroid immune responses. A 13 V-J signature model separated ophthalmopathy from stable hyperthyroidism, with around 91% sensitivity and just under 84% specificity in cross-validation and 80%/75% in testing.

Ophthalmopathy patients had moderately to severely active disease, Clinical Activity Score of at least 3, NOSPECS grade of at least 4, and duration under 3 months. Patients with uncontrolled infections, other autoimmune diseases, pregnancy or lactation were excluded. Diagnoses were established on the basis of clinical symptoms, serum thyroxine and TRAb, thyroid ultrasound, and orbital computed tomography. PBMCs were isolated from about 10 ml of fresh peripheral blood by Ficoll-Paque density gradient centrifugation. Trizol reagent was used to extract total RNA, and RNA quality was then checked on an Agilent 2100 Bioanalyzer.

The sequenced sample was blood. The chain uses TRBV7-6 and TRBJ2-1; a tentative D match to TRBD2 spans 6 bases. This sequence originates from a woman aged 18-29 years with Graves' ophthalmopathy. For the CDR3, the sequence is CASSLWGGINNEQFF. The DNA sequence reads TGTGCCAGCAGCTTATGGGGCGGGATTAACAATGAGCAGTTCTTC.